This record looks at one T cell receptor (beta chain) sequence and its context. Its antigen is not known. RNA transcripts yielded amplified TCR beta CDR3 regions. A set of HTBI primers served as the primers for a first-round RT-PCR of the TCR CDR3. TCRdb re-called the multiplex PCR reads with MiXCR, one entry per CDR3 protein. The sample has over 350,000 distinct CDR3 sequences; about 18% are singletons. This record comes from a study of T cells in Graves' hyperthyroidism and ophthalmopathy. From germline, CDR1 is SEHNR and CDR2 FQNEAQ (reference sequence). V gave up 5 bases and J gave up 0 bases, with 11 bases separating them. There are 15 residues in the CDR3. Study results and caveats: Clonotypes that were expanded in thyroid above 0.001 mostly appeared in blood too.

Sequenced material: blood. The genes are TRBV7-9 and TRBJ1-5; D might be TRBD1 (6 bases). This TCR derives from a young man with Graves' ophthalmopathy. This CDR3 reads CASSEQGYSNQPQHF. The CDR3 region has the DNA TGTGCCAGCAGCGAACAGGGATATAGCAATCAGCCCCAGCATTTT.